The rows below give T cell receptor beta chains drawn from one sample of a study of PD-L1 blockade in urothelial cancer. Data came from immunoSEQ multiplex PCR; TCRdb stores just in-frame clones and leaves some out. The profile shows roughly 20,000 clones, 80% to 90% of them singletons. The sequenced sample was PBMCs, obtained around atezolizumab (anti-PD-L1) treatment. All receptors come from a man over 45 with urothelial cancer. CDR3s include the opening cysteine and the closing phenylalanine or tryptophan. D genes are given only for firm matches. Size is omitted from some rows. Given values are once, few, many or a class for expanded clones.

j_gene | abundance | d_gene | v_gene | CDR3nt | CDR3aa
TRBJ2-1 | few | - | TRBV5-1 | TGCGCCAGCAGCTGGGTTGGAGGGGCCATCTCCTACAATGAGCAGTTCTTC | CASSWVGGAISYNEQFF
TRBJ1-4 | - | - | TRBV27 | TGTGCCAGCAGTGGAGTTGCAACTAATGAAAAACTGTTTTTT | CASSGVATNEKLFF
TRBJ2-7 | - | - | TRBV28 | TGTGCCAGCAGTTGGCCGGAACAGAGAGTAAAAACCCCACTAGCCCTCGAGCAGTACTTC | CASSWPEQRVKTPLALEQYF
TRBJ2-3 | - | TRBD2 | TRBV7-2 | TGTGCCAGCAGTCCATGGCGGGGGGTAGATACGCAGTATTTT | CASSPWRGVDTQYF
TRBJ2-5 | - | - | TRBV15 | TGTGCCACCACGGAGAACCTGCAAGAGACCCAGTACTTC | CATTENLQETQYF
TRBJ2-7 | - | - | TRBV25-1 | TGTGCCAGCAGCTTCGGACTGAACTCCTACGAGCAGTACTTC | CASSFGLNSYEQYF
TRBJ2-3 | - | TRBD2 | TRBV9 | TGTGCCAGCAGCGTAGGGTTACTAGCGGGGGGGCCAGGGGGTCAGTATTTT | CASSVGLLAGGPGGQYF
TRBJ2-3 | - | TRBD2 | TRBV25-1 | TGTGCCAGCAGCAACGGGGGGGGAGGGGCAGATACGCAGTATTTT | CASSNGGGGADTQYF
TRBJ1-1 | - | TRBD1 | TRBV6-6 | TGTGCCAGCAGTCGTGGGACAGGGGGTAAGAGCACTGAAGCTTTCTTT | CASSRGTGGKSTEAFF
TRBJ2-1 | - | - | TRBV4-1 | TGCGCCAGCAGCGCCGGGACTTCCAGCTCCTACAATGAGCAGTTCTTC | CASSAGTSSSYNEQFF
TRBJ1-5 | - | TRBD1 | TRBV28 | TGTGCCAGCAGCTCCGACAGGGTTTATAATCCGCCCCAGCATTTT | CASSSDRVYNPPQHF
TRBJ2-1 | - | TRBD2 | TRBV9 | TGTGCCAGCAGCGTCCTACTAGCGGGAGCCTACAATGAGCAGTTCTTC | CASSVLLAGAYNEQFF
TRBJ2-3 | - | - | TRBV6-5 | TGTGCCAGCAGCCCTGGGAGCGGGCTCACAGATACGCAGTATTTT | CASSPGSGLTDTQYF
TRBJ1-2 | - | TRBD1 | TRBV11-2 | TGTGCCAGCAGCTTAGGGACCTGGGGACAGACTTATGGCTACACCTTC | CASSLGTWGQTYGYTF
TRBJ1-1 | few | - | TRBV5-1 | TGCGCCAGCAGCTTATCTAATTTGAACACTGAAGCTTTCTTT | CASSLSNLNTEAFF
TRBJ2-3 | - | TRBD2 | TRBV11-2 | TGTGCCAGCAGCTGGTCGGGGAGGGGCACAGATACGCAGTATTTT | CASSWSGRGTDTQYF
TRBJ1-4 | - | TRBD1 | TRBV11-2 | TGTGCCAGCAGCCCAAAGCAGGGGGCTGGTGAAAAACTGTTTTTT | CASSPKQGAGEKLFF
TRBJ2-7 | - | - | TRBV18 | TGTGCCAGCTCCGGGGTGTACTACGAGCAGTACTTC | CASSGVYYEQYF
TRBJ2-1 | - | TRBD2 | TRBV5-6 | TGTGCCAGCAGCTTACCGGGACTAGCGGGAGTACGGGAGCAGTTCTTC | CASSLPGLAGVREQFF
TRBJ2-2 | - | TRBD2 | TRBV6-4 | TGTGCCAGCAGTGTAATAGCGGGGGGTCCGAAAGGCACCGGGGAGCTGTTTTTT | CASSVIAGGPKGTGELFF
TRBJ1-2 | - | - | TRBV19 | TGTGCCAGTAGAAAGGGGACTCATGGCTACACCTTC | CASRKGTHGYTF
TRBJ1-3 | - | - | TRBV10-1 | TGCGCCAGCAGGGACAACTCTGGAAACACCATATATTTT | CASRDNSGNTIYF
TRBJ2-4 | once | - | TRBV30 | TGTGCCTGGACCCAAAGAGGGATGAGGGCCAAAAACATTCAGTACTTC | CAWTQRGMRAKNIQYF
TRBJ2-7 | - | - | TRBV23-1 | TGCGCCAGCAGTCTCCAGGGGGGCTCCTACGAGCAGTACTTC | CASSLQGGSYEQYF
TRBJ2-7 | - | TRBD2 | TRBV2 | TGTGCCAGCAGTGGCCCACTAGCGGGGGGTGACTACGAGCAGTACTTC | CASSGPLAGGDYEQYF
TRBJ1-1 | few | TRBD1 | TRBV30 | TGTGCCTGGCGGACAGGGGGATTCACTGAAGCTTTCTTT | CAWRTGGFTEAFF
TRBJ2-1 | - | TRBD2 | TRBV7-6 | TGTGCCAGCGCGGGGGGGAGCTCCTACAATGAGCAGTTCTTC | CASAGGSSYNEQFF
TRBJ2-7 | - | TRBD1 | TRBV15 | TGTGCCACCAGCAACCGGGACAGACCCTACGAGCAGTACTTC | CATSNRDRPYEQYF
TRBJ2-2 | - | - | TRBV5-1 | TGCGCCAGCAGCTCGGGACAAACCGGGGAGCTGTTTTTT | CASSSGQTGELFF
TRBJ2-3 | - | TRBD2 | TRBV5-1 | TGCGCCAGCATCGACATTCTAGCGGGAGGGCCAAATACGCAGTATTTT | CASIDILAGGPNTQYF
TRBJ1-2 | - | - | TRBV6-1 | TGTGCCAGCAGTGAAGCGATCATACGGGACTCGGGCTACACCTTC | CASSEAIIRDSGYTF
TRBJ2-2 | - | - | TRBV11-1 | TGTGCCAGCAGCTTCGGGACAAACCATAAAACCGGGGAGCTGTTTTTT | CASSFGTNHKTGELFF
TRBJ1-2 | - | - | TRBV10-3 | TGTGCCATCAGTGAGATGGGGGGTAACTATGGCTACACCTTC | CAISEMGGNYGYTF
TRBJ2-5 | - | TRBD1 | TRBV18 | TGTGCCAGCTCACCCCCCGACAGACAGGGAGAGACCCAGTACTTC | CASSPPDRQGETQYF
TRBJ2-3 | - | TRBD1 | TRBV11-2 | TGTGCCAGCAGCTTAGGGGACAGGGGAAGTGGGGATACGCAGTATTTT | CASSLGDRGSGDTQYF
TRBJ2-7 | - | TRBD2 | TRBV30 | TGTGCCTGGAGTCCTCTGGGGACTAGCGGGATATACGAGCAGTACTTC | CAWSPLGTSGIYEQYF
TRBJ2-3 | - | - | TRBV11-1 | TGTGCCAGCAGCTTAGACCGCTTGGCATCTAGCACAGATACGCAGTATTTT | CASSLDRLASSTDTQYF
TRBJ2-7 | - | TRBD2 | TRBV7-2 | TGTGCCAGCAGCCCCCGACTAGCGGGAGCACACGAGCAGTACTTC | CASSPRLAGAHEQYF
TRBJ2-5 | - | TRBD2 | TRBV6-1 | TGTGCCAGCAGTGTGACTAGCGGGGGGTCGGAGACCCAGTACTTC | CASSVTSGGSETQYF
TRBJ1-2 | - | TRBD1 | TRBV25-1 | TGTGCCAGCACTAGTACAGGGGGGACCTTTTTTGAGTATGGCTACACCTTC | CASTSTGGTFFEYGYTF
TRBJ2-3 | - | TRBD2 | TRBV10-3 | TGTGCCATCAGTAACCTAGCGGGAGGGCCAGATACGCAGTATTTT | CAISNLAGGPDTQYF
TRBJ1-5 | few | TRBD1 | TRBV6-6 | TGTGCCAGCAGTTTACGACAGGGGTTTGTCAATCAGCCCCAGCATTTT | CASSLRQGFVNQPQHF
TRBJ2-3 | - | TRBD2 | TRBV28 | TGTGCCAGTATAGCGGGCCCCACAGATACGCAGTATTTT | CASIAGPTDTQYF
TRBJ2-7 | - | - | TRBV28 | TGTGCCAGCAGTTCGGGCGGGGTTAGCTCCTACGAGCAGTACTTC | CASSSGGVSSYEQYF
TRBJ1-2 | - | - | TRBV18 | TGTGCCAGCTCACCGCTGGACTCGGATGGCTACACCTTC | CASSPLDSDGYTF
TRBJ2-2 | - | TRBD1 | TRBV10-3 | TGTGCCATCAGAGGGGAAGGGACAGGGAACACCGGGGAGCTGTTTTTT | CAIRGEGTGNTGELFF
TRBJ2-5 | - | TRBD2 | TRBV10-1 | TGCGCCAGCAGTGAGGGTACGGGACTAGTTCCTCCGGAGGAGACCCAGTACTTC | CASSEGTGLVPPEETQYF
TRBJ2-7 | - | - | TRBV4-3 | TGCGCCAGCAGCCAAGATCCGCTAGCCGTCTACGAGCAGTACTTC | CASSQDPLAVYEQYF
TRBJ1-5 | - | TRBD1 | TRBV12-5 | TGTGCTAGTGGTTTGGTATTGGACAGGGTTAGCAATCAGCCCCAGCATTTT | CASGLVLDRVSNQPQHF
TRBJ2-1 | - | - | TRBV7-8 | TGTGCCAGCAGCTTAAGCCCCGGCAGGGTCGATGAGCAGTTCTTC | CASSLSPGRVDEQFF
TRBJ1-1 | - | - | TRBV6-1 | TGTGCCACCCTGGGCAGGGATTTGAACACTGAAGCTTTCTTT | CATLGRDLNTEAFF
TRBJ1-2 | once | - | TRBV18 | TGTGCCAGCTCACCAGGTCCAGAAAACTATGGCTACACCTTC | CASSPGPENYGYTF